This record looks at one TCR beta chain sequence and its context. The antigen this receptor binds is unknown. Base-call qualities are not available, and no considerably larger clone is one nucleotide away. This entry comes from a study of shared clonotypes between healthy human individuals (dated by TCRdb to the early 2020s). Looking at the study overall: A few men and two women, aged 18 to 49 years, made up the cohort. The study deeply sequenced blood TCR repertoires of about five healthy adults to estimate repertoire size and the extent of clonotype sharing between individuals. Libraries were prepared and TCR repertoires were sequenced by different laboratories using diverse techniques, in order to increase sequencing depth and limit assay-specific biases. Between about 0.8 and 9 billion PBMCs per donor were obtained by leukapheresis. Results and caveats for the whole study, not just this receptor: The genetic and exposure-history diversity represented was limited by the small number of donors. Sampling was restricted to blood, and TCR repertoires in tissue are likely to differ from TCR repertoires in blood. Pairwise subsampling led to the expectation that sequencing depth would affect the degree of clonotype sharing among donors.

The donors were healthy, HIV-negative adults with no recently reported acute infections or vaccinations. Only Caucasian adults living in Nashville, Tennessee, USA were represented among the donors. For unsorted samples, 70 million to 95 million PBMCs were counted, and genomic DNA was extracted using the QIAamp DNA Blood Mini kit. Blood was obtained by leukapheresis, after which PBMCs were separated by Ficoll-Histopaque density gradient centrifugation and cryopreserved in liquid nitrogen vapor phase. Cut back by 6 bases and 2 bases, the V and J ends lie 11 bases apart. The CDR3 sequence holds 13 residues, the cysteine and phenylalanine included. Here the CDR3 DNA is all that survives: 39 bases in frame from base 1. Reading the germline V gene gives CDR1 SQVTM and CDR2 ANQGSEA. Using the deep immunoSEQ assay, multiplex PCR amplified TCR CDR3 regions from genomic DNA. Extracted genomic DNA from each cell subset was spread evenly across all wells of several immunoSEQ 96-well plates, with each plate serving as a replicate. Each replicate PCR for unsorted PBMC received roughly 300 ng genomic DNA, equal to 30,000 to 35,000 T cell genomes. Unsorted PBMC genomic DNA was sequenced across ten immunoSEQ deep assay plates. Purified libraries were quantified with a Qubit 3.0 fluorometer, sized on a Bioanalyzer 2100, and re-quantified with the KAPA Library Quantification kit. Every immunoSEQ 96-well plate was sequenced on a dedicated single-read 150-cycle Illumina NextSeq 550 flow cell. The study's own analysis went as follows. Because the immunoSEQ output included only junctional sequences and no quality scores, the filtering could not be the same as the filtering used for full-length reads. To assign V/J genes and CDR3, sequences were annotated against IMGT germline references using PyIR, a Python wrapper for IgBLAST v1.9. Reads were filtered out if the reads had weak V/J assignments (E-value above 1e-6), no CDR3, stop codons, out-of-frame junctions, or ambiguous translated residues. A V3J clonotype was defined by an identical inferred V gene, J gene, and CDR3 amino acid sequence. Percentage overlap between repertoires was computed as shared unique clonotypes divided by the size of the smaller repertoire. Three approaches were used to assess repertoire richness: RTK rarefaction, the Chao1 estimator, and Recon v2.1 estimates of unobserved clonotypes. Held by TCRdb, this immuneACCESS table contains in-frame sequences only and omits some clones. Under half of the omission traces to an unresolved V gene where checked; the cause of the rest is unknown. For V, J and clone size, that table is used; D and trimming come from the DNA. This sample comprises some 450,000 clones, roughly three quarters of them detected only once. Around 11% of the sample is in the top ten clones.

What was sequenced was PBMCs. The clonotype originates from a woman in her thirties or forties in good health. Some clones in this sample may be carry-over from other donors' samples. The chain is encoded by TRBV29-1 joined to TRBJ1-5; the D gene is possibly TRBD1, with 5 bases matching. The DNA is TGCAGCGTGGGCTTGGGGGGCAATCAGCCCCAGCATTTT. The resulting protein is CSVGLGGNQPQHF.